The clone carrying this TCR beta chain was recorded a few times. Its antigen is as yet unknown. Each TCR beta library was made by quantitative 5'-RACE that incorporated molecular barcodes. Each CDR3 protein gets one entry after TCRdb re-called the 5' RACE reads with MiXCR. Of approximately 220,000 distinct CDR3 sequences in the sample, 15% to 20% were seen once. The sample originates from a study of CD8 T cells in ankylosing spondylitis. General study points: Disease-associated clonotypes exhibited CD8+ identity and were relatively infrequent in peripheral blood. Reportedly, significant enrichment of disease-linked clones occurred in matched ankylosing spondylitis synovial fluid. A subset of motif variants has previously been described in the synovial fluid and blood of reactive arthritis. Blood from ankylosing spondylitis patients appeared to carry a characteristic roughly eight-variant TCR beta motif.

CDR1 is MDHEN, CDR2 SYDVKM, per germline. Trimming removed 0 bases at V and 4 bases at J, with 16 bases between. CDR3 length: 17 residues. The sequenced sample was blood, either unsorted or a sorted T cell fraction (not recorded which). The TCR originated in a male donor with ankylosing spondylitis. V is TRBV28 and J is TRBJ2-1, with D perhaps assigned TRBD1 or TRBD2 (6 bases each). The CDR3 coding sequence is TGTGCCAGCAGTTTATGGAGGGGGGCATTCTATTACAATGAGCAGTTCTTC. The encoded protein is CASSLWRGAFYYNEQFF. Based on the CDR3 plus reference TRBV28 and TRBJ2-1, the full variable domain is DVKVTQSSRYLVKRTGEKVFLECVQDMDHENMFWYRQDPGLGLRLIYFSYDVKMKEKGDIPEGYSVSREKKERFSLILESASTNQTSMYLCASSLWRGAFYYNEQFFGPGTRLTVL.